Listed below are T cell receptor beta chains from one sample, sequenced in a study of OX40 agonist ivuxolimab in advanced cancers. Assay: immunoSEQ multiplex PCR; the TCRdb copy retains only in-frame clones and omits some. The sample consists of under 25,000 clones, 83% of them appearing once. The sample here was CD4+ or CD8+ T cells sorted from blood, taken in a trial of the OX40 agonist ivuxolimab. All receptors derive from an adult with an advanced solid tumor such as melanoma, head and neck, liver or kidney cancer. The CDR3 runs from the conserved cysteine through the conserved F or W. D genes are given only for firm matches. Size values are once, few and many counts, or a class for expanded clones, and some rows have none.

TRBV27	once	TRBJ2-1	NA	TGTGCCAGCAGTTTATGGGACTCGATAGAGCAGTTCTTC	CASSLWDSIEQFF
TRBV28	NA	TRBJ2-7	NA	TGTGCCAGCTCCTGGGTCGAGCAGTACTTC	CASSWVEQYF
TRBV9	NA	TRBJ1-2	TRBD1	TGTGCCAGCAGCACGCAGGGGGCGCGTGATGGCTACACCTTC	CASSTQGARDGYTF
TRBV28	NA	TRBJ1-1	TRBD1	TGTGCCAGCAGTCTCAGGACAGGGAACAAACTGAACACTGAAGCTTTCTTT	CASSLRTGNKLNTEAFF
TRBV27	NA	TRBJ2-2	NA	TGTGCCAGCATCGCGAACACCGGGGAGCTGTTTTTT	CASIANTGELFF
TRBV10-3	once	TRBJ2-7	TRBD1	TGTGCCATCAGTGATATACAGGGGGCTGGTTACGAGCAGTACTTC	CAISDIQGAGYEQYF
TRBV7-9	NA	TRBJ2-7	NA	TGTGCCAGCAGCTTCGGGGGACACGAGCAGTACTTC	CASSFGGHEQYF
TRBV5-1	NA	TRBJ1-1	TRBD1	TGCGCCAGCAGCTTGGACAGGGGAACTGAAGCTTTCTTT	CASSLDRGTEAFF
TRBV9	NA	TRBJ2-1	NA	TGTGCCAGCAGCCCACCCCTGTCCTACAATGAGCAGTTCTTC	CASSPPLSYNEQFF
TRBV2	NA	TRBJ2-5	TRBD2	TGTGCCAGCAGTGAATTGTCTAGCGGGGGAGTCGGGGAGACCCAGTACTTC	CASSELSSGGVGETQYF
TRBV9	NA	TRBJ2-3	TRBD2	TGTGCCAGCAGCGGTGGCGGGGGGTTTGCAGATACGCAGTATTTT	CASSGGGGFADTQYF
TRBV19	NA	TRBJ2-2	TRBD1	TGTGCCAGTAGAAATGGGGACAGGGGAACCACCGGGGAGCTGTTTTTT	CASRNGDRGTTGELFF
TRBV18	NA	TRBJ2-7	NA	TGTGCCAGCTCACCCTCCGTCTCAGACCTCTACGAGCAGTACTTC	CASSPSVSDLYEQYF
TRBV9	NA	TRBJ2-2	NA	TGTGCCAGCTCAGGTTCCGGGGAGCTGTTTTTT	CASSGSGELFF
TRBV7-9	NA	TRBJ2-7	NA	TGTGCCAGCAGCTCCGACAGTCCCTACGAGCAGTACTTC	CASSSDSPYEQYF
TRBV6-4	NA	TRBJ2-1	TRBD1	TGTGCCAGCAGCGAATTCGGGACAGGGCTCGGGAATGAGCAGTTCTTC	CASSEFGTGLGNEQFF
TRBV28	NA	TRBJ2-5	NA	TGTGCCAGCAGACCCCGGGGGAAAGAGACCCAGTACTTC	CASRPRGKETQYF
TRBV11-2	NA	TRBJ2-3	NA	TGTGCCAGCAGGTTAGCGCCTAGCGGCACAGATACGCAGTATTTT	CASRLAPSGTDTQYF